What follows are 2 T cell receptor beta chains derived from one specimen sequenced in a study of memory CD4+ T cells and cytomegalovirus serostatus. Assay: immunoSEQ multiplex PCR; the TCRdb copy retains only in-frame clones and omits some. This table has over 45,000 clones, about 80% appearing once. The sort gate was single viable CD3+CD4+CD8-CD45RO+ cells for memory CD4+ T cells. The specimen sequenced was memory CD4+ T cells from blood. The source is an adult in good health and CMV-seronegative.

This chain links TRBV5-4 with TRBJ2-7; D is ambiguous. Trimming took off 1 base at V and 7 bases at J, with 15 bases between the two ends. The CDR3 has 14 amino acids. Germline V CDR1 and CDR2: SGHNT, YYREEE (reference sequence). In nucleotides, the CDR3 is TGTGCCAGCAGCTTGAGGGCGCGGCTTGGGGAGCAGTACTTC. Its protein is CASSLRARLGEQYF.

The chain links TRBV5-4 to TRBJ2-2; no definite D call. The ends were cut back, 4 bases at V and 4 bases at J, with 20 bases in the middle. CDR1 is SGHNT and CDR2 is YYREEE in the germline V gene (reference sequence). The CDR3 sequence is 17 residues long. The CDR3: CASSVDPAILSTGELFF. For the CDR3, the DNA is TGTGCCAGCAGCGTTGACCCTGCAATCTTGAGCACCGGGGAGCTGTTTTTT.